The 23 T cell receptor beta chains given below trace back to one sample, sequenced in a study of metastatic and nonmetastatic thyroid tumors. Using MiXCR, TCRdb re-called clones from the PCR reads. The sample records tens of thousands of clones, about 20% being singletons. Treatment of any kind had been given to no patient before thyroid surgery. Input material: tumor tissue. The receptors here all came from a female donor with papillary thyroid cancer or a benign thyroid nodule (not recorded which). Some clones in this sample may be carry-over from other donors' samples.

This clone occurred a few times. This chain uses TRBV6-4 with TRBJ1-1; D gene uncertain. The V end lost 3 bases, the J end lost 2 bases, and 7 bases lay between the germline ends. The germline CDR1 and CDR2 sequences are MRHNA and SNTAGT. The CDR3 runs to 13 residues. Here the CDR3 reads CASSEGRNTEAFF. DNA for the CDR3: TGTGCCAGCAGTGAAGGCAGAAACACTGAAGCTTTCTTT.

This clone was seen a handful of times. The CDR3 sequence is CASSLTGLNQPQHF. CDR3 nucleotides: TGTGCCAGCAGTCTGACAGGGCTGAATCAGCCCCAGCATTTT. The V and J genes are TRBV6-1 and TRBJ1-5; 7 nucleotides agree with TRBD1. The CDR3 extends over 14 amino acids. Germline CDR1 and CDR2: MNHNS and SASEGT. The ends lost 5 bases at V and 4 bases at J; junction bases unmatched: 5.

The rearrangement links TRBV5-1 to TRBJ2-6; D not resolved. Trimming took 0 bases from V and 2 from J, leaving 3 bases between them. Per the germline V gene, CDR1 is SGHRS and CDR2 is YFSETQ. The CDR3 is 14 amino acids. The CDR3 reads CASSLGTGANVLTF. CDR3 DNA sequence: TGCGCCAGCAGCTTGGGAACTGGGGCCAACGTCCTGACTTTC.

In its sample, this clone was seen a few times. This chain connects TRBV6-2 or TRBV6-3 to TRBJ2-7, with a possible D match to TRBD1 (5 bases). Germline CDR1 is MNHEY and CDR2 is SVGEGT. Between the trimmed V and J ends, which lost 9 bases and 0 bases, there was a span of 12 bases. This CDR3 has 13 amino acids. CDR3 loop: CASQLDNSYEQYF. Here the CDR3 DNA reads TGTGCCAGTCAACTGGACAACTCCTACGAGCAGTACTTC.

CDR3 sequence: CASSLTGGPWNEQFF. The CDR3 region has the DNA TGTGCCAGCAGCTTAACGGGAGGGCCTTGGAATGAGCAGTTCTTC. The chain has TRBV13 and TRBJ2-1; TRBD2 matches 8 bases. The CDR3 extends over 15 amino acids. The trim removed 2 bases at V and 7 bases at J, leaving 7 bases unmatched. The germline CDR1 and CDR2 sequences are PRHDT and FYEKMQ (reference sequence).

This clone turned up a few times. The rearrangement joins TRBV6-1 to TRBJ2-7; D may be TRBD2 (5 bases). Germline loops: CDR1 MNHNS, CDR2 SASEGT. The V end lost 0 bases, the J end lost 5 bases, and 14 bases lay between the germline ends. The CDR3 is made up of 15 amino acids. CDR3 amino acids: CASSEALVPGDEQYF. CDR3 nucleotide sequence: TGTGCCAGCAGTGAAGCCCTGGTTCCCGGGGACGAGCAGTACTTC.

The V gene is TRBV20-1, the J gene TRBJ1-2, with TRBD1 as a possible D gene (5 bases). V gave up 0 bases and J gave up 5 bases, with 16 bases separating them. The CDR3 sequence is 15 residues long. The V gene's germline CDR1 is DFQATT and CDR2 SNEGSKA (reference sequence). Here the CDR3 reads CSARDGGELGYGYTF. CDR3 nucleotides: TGCAGTGCTAGAGATGGGGGGGAGTTAGGGTATGGCTACACCTTC.

This clone was seen ten or more times. The V and J genes are TRBV28 and TRBJ1-1; TRBD1 matches at 7 bases. CDR1 is MDHEN, CDR2 SYDVKM, per germline. V lost 3 bases, J lost 0 bases, and 7 bases stayed unmatched. This CDR3 is built from 16 residues. The CDR3 DNA reads as TGTGCCAGCAGTTTCCCCTTACAGGGGCTGAACACTGAAGCTTTCTTT. Its protein is CASSFPLQGLNTEAFF.

The chain links TRBV19 to TRBJ1-6; no reliable D call. V shed 7 bases and J shed 5 bases, with 6 bases lying between them. CDR1 is LNHDA, CDR2 SQIVND, per germline (reference sequence). The CDR3 contains 12 residues. In DNA form, the CDR3 reads TGTGCCAGTACCAGGAATAATTCACCCCTCCACTTT. Its protein is CASTRNNSPLHF.

This clone was counted ten times or more. The chain employs TRBV29-1 and TRBJ2-5; 9 nucleotides agree with TRBD2. The CDR3 has 16 residues. CDR1 SQVTM and CDR2 ANQGSEA come from the germline V gene. V lost 0 bases and J lost 3; bases outside the gene matches: 8. The CDR3 protein is CSVEDHPSGMEETQYF. CDR3 DNA: TGCAGCGTTGAAGATCATCCTAGCGGGATGGAAGAGACCCAGTACTTC.

This clone was seen at least ten times. The CDR3 DNA reads TGCAGTGCTACCGGACAGGGGGCAGACTACGAGCAGTACTTC. As protein: CSATGQGADYEQYF. The J gene is TRBJ2-7, the V gene TRBV20-1; 11 nucleotides align to TRBD1. Losses at the gene ends were 4 bases for V and 3 bases for J; bases not matched to a gene: 5. The germline V gene has CDR1 DFQATT and CDR2 SNEGSKA (reference sequence). This CDR3 is 14 amino acids long.

This sequence joins TRBV4-3 and TRBJ2-7; D ambiguous. CDR3 size: 14 residues. V lost 0 bases and J lost 9, with 15 bases in between. Looked up from germline, CDR1 is LGHNA and CDR2 is YSLEER. The CDR3 region has the DNA TGCGCCAGCAGCCAAGATCGGTGGGTTTTTGGGCAGTACTTC. Encoded protein: CASSQDRWVFGQYF.

V usage is TRBV5-1 and J usage is TRBJ2-7, with 8 positions matching TRBD2. V lost 4 bases and J lost 0; bases outside the gene matches: 3. CDR1 is SGHRS and CDR2 is YFSETQ in the germline V gene. The CDR3 has 14 residues. The CDR3 loop is CASSAGGHSYEQYF. DNA for the CDR3: TGCGCCAGCAGCGCGGGAGGTCACTCCTACGAGCAGTACTTC.

This clone was counted ten times or more. The genes are TRBV5-4 and TRBJ1-2; the D gene is possibly TRBD1 (6 bases). CDR1 is SGHNT, CDR2 YYREEE, per germline (reference sequence). CDR3 length: 15 amino acids. Trimming left V 4 bases short and J 4 bases short, with 17 bases between. Here the CDR3 reads CASSGSGGGGYGYTF. CDR3 nucleotides: TGTGCCAGCAGCGGCTCGGGGGGGGGCGGCTATGGCTACACCTTC.

The chain combines TRBV20-1 with TRBJ2-1; TRBD2 aligns across 7 bases. This CDR3 has 14 residues. With V trimmed by 3 bases and J by 0 bases, 2 bases remained unmatched. Germline CDR1 and CDR2: DFQATT and SNEGSKA (reference sequence). The CDR3 spells CSASGRYSYNEQFF. CDR3 in DNA: TGCAGTGCTAGCGGGAGGTACTCCTACAATGAGCAGTTCTTC.

This chain connects TRBV10-1 to TRBJ2-5, with 9 bases that match TRBD1. V shed 7 bases, J shed 5 bases, and the junction held 5 bases outside the gene matches. The V gene's germline CDR1 is WNHNN and CDR2 SYGVQD (reference sequence). The CDR3 spans 13 residues. CDR3 sequence: CASNPGTGETQYF. In nucleotides, the CDR3 is TGCGCCAGCAACCCCGGGACAGGGGAGACCCAGTACTTC.

This clone has ten or more counts. The chain joins TRBV30 to TRBJ1-1, with D tentatively TRBD1 (5 bases). Trimming took 2 bases from V and 2 from J, leaving 15 bases between them. CDR3 length: 15 amino acids. Germline assignment: CDR1 GTSNPN and CDR2 SVGIG (reference sequence). The CDR3 DNA follows: TGTGCCTGGAGTTCCCAAGGGACCCGAAACACTGAAGCTTTCTTT. Its protein product is CAWSSQGTRNTEAFF.

This clone was detected once. This rearrangement joins TRBV11-2 to TRBJ2-1; tentative D call: TRBD2 (5 bases). Germline V gene sequence: CDR1 SGHAT, CDR2 FQNNGV. V was pared by 1 base and J by 8 bases, with 12 bases between. This CDR3 has 14 residues. The CDR3 loop reads CASSLGPSNDEQFF. CDR3 DNA: TGTGCCAGCAGCTTAGGTCCTAGCAACGATGAGCAGTTCTTC.

There are many counts of this clone. This chain links TRBV6-1 with TRBJ1-5; TRBD1 is a possible D gene (5 bases). Germline V gene lookup returns CDR1 MNHNS and CDR2 SASEGT. CDR3 size: 16 residues. Trimming shortened V by 4 bases and J by 0 bases, and 13 bases separated the two germline ends. The CDR3 coding sequence is TGTGCCAGCAGTGGGACCGGGGGTTATAGCAATCAGCCCCAGCATTTT. Translated: CASSGTGGYSNQPQHF.

Sample share makes this clone medium-sized. The V and J genes are TRBV6-5 and TRBJ1-1, with D uncertain. Trimming left V 0 bases short and J 11 bases short, with 10 bases between. The CDR3 loop spans 12 amino acids. From germline, CDR1 is MNHEY and CDR2 SVGAGI. For the CDR3, the DNA is TGTGCCAGCAGTTACTCAGGAGGAAGCGCTTTCTTT. This sequence encodes CASSYSGGSAFF.

Only a few counts were recorded for this clone. The J gene is TRBJ1-1, the V gene TRBV6-2 or TRBV6-3; no definite D call. The CDR3 length is 17 residues. Germline V CDR1 and CDR2: MNHEY, SVGEGT. V dropped 2 bases and J dropped 4 bases, with 20 bases sitting between them. CDR3 sequence (DNA): TGTGCCAGCAGTTACCCTCCCTTGGGCGCGTGTGCCACTGAAGCTTTCTTT. As protein: CASSYPPLGACATEAFF.

This clone was observed a handful of times. The gene calls are TRBV6-1 and TRBJ2-5, with TRBD1 identical over 9 bases. The V gene end was trimmed by 5 bases and the J gene end by 4 bases; junction bases not matched to a gene: 5. CDR1 is MNHNS, CDR2 SASEGT, per germline. The CDR3 is 14 amino acids. The CDR3 region has the DNA TGTGCCAGCAGTACCCTGGACAGGGGAGAGACCCAGTACTTC. It codes for CASSTLDRGETQYF.

This clone was counted only a few times. The rearrangement joins TRBV6-2 or TRBV6-3 to TRBJ2-1; 12 bases map to TRBD2. The CDR3 spans 15 residues. The germline V gene encodes CDR1 MNHEY and CDR2 SVGEGT. The trim removed 6 bases at V and 7 bases at J, leaving 7 bases unmatched. The CDR3: CASRLGLAGPNEQFF. The CDR3 coding sequence is TGTGCCAGCAGACTGGGACTAGCGGGTCCTAATGAGCAGTTCTTC.